Below are 23 T cell receptor beta chains sequenced from a single sample in a study of blood T cell dynamics during melanoma immunotherapy. Time point noted: pre-treatment baseline. The repertoire was sequenced with immunoSEQ multiplex PCR; TCRdb's copy has only in-frame clones and lacks some. The profile shows approximately 15,000 clones, roughly four fifths of them singletons. This specimen consisted of blood, obtained from a patient treated with checkpoint blockade. The receptors come from a human donor with melanoma.

The chain combines TRBV28 with TRBJ1-5; D not resolved. The V end lost 5 bases, the J end lost 6 bases, and 8 bases lay between the germline ends. CDR3 length: 12 amino acids. Looked up from germline, CDR1 is MDHEN and CDR2 is SYDVKM. The CDR3 loop is CASSVRRQPQHF. The CDR3 region has the DNA TGTGCCAGCAGTGTACGTCGTCAGCCCCAGCATTTT.

The rearrangement uses TRBV13 and TRBJ2-1, with 9 bases fitting TRBD2. The CDR3 is made up of 17 amino acids. J was trimmed by 2 bases and V by 1 base; bases with no gene match: 6. Looked up from germline, CDR1 is PRHDT and CDR2 is FYEKMQ (reference sequence). In DNA form, the CDR3 reads TGTGCCAGCAGCTTAGTAGCGGGGGATACCGCCTACAATGAGCAGTTCTTC. Protein: CASSLVAGDTAYNEQFF.

V and J are TRBV29-1 and TRBJ2-1; no clear D. V was shortened by 6 bases and J by 7 bases, with 22 bases between the two germline ends. This CDR3 contains 15 residues. The germline gives CDR1 SQVTM, CDR2 ANQGSEA. CDR3 nucleotides: TGCAGCGTAGCCATCCCTAGGGCTATTGGGAATGAGCAGTTCTTC. Translated: CSVAIPRAIGNEQFF.

The V call is TRBV6-1, the J call TRBJ2-3; no clear D. Germline V gives CDR1 MNHNS, CDR2 SASEGT. V was shortened by 3 bases and J by 1 base, with 8 bases between the two germline ends. This CDR3 region has 14 residues. CDR3 coding DNA: TGTGCCAGCAGTGATCTGGCGGGCACAGATACGCAGTATTTT. Its protein product is CASSDLAGTDTQYF.

The rearrangement joins TRBV7-6 to TRBJ2-1, with 11 bases aligning to TRBD1. In germline, CDR1 is SGHVS, CDR2 FNYEAQ. V trimming: 5 bases; J trimming: 1 base; junction bases outside the gene matches: 10. CDR3 length: 18 residues. The CDR3 sequence: CASSIPTGTGGSYNEQFF. CDR3 coding DNA: TGTGCCAGCAGCATACCAACCGGGACAGGGGGTTCCTACAATGAGCAGTTCTTC.

This chain links TRBV7-6 with TRBJ2-3, with D possibly TRBD2 on 5 matching bases. CDR1 SGHVS and CDR2 FNYEAQ come from the germline V gene. Trimming pared 3 bases from V and 0 bases from J, leaving 10 bases between. CDR3 length: 15 residues. This CDR3 reads CASSFLASSTDTQYF. CDR3 nucleotides: TGTGCCAGCAGCTTTCTAGCAAGCAGCACAGATACGCAGTATTTT.

The chain joins TRBV28 to TRBJ1-2; TRBD1 matches 7 bases. CDR3 length: 16 amino acids. Germline V gene lookup returns CDR1 MDHEN and CDR2 SYDVKM. The V segment lost 4 bases and the J segment 4 bases; nucleotides outside the gene matches: 12. DNA of the CDR3: TGTGCCAGCAGTTCACATCGGAGGGGGCGCCTCTATGGCTACACCTTC. Translated: CASSSHRRGRLYGYTF.

As DNA, the CDR3 is TGTGCCAGTCAGACAGGGACAGGGGTGAGGAACGGCTACGAGCAGTACTTC. As protein: CASQTGTGVRNGYEQYF. This chain uses TRBV28 with TRBJ2-7; 10 bases align to TRBD1. V lost 9 bases to trimming and J lost 3 bases; unmatched junction nucleotides: 17. The CDR3 runs 17 residues. The V gene's germline CDR1 is MDHEN and CDR2 SYDVKM. The full variable domain, rest sourced from reference TRBV28 and TRBJ2-7, is DVKVTQSSRYLVKRTGEKVFLECVQDMDHENMFWYRQDPGLGLRLIYFSYDVKMKEKGDIPEGYSVSREKKERFSLILESASTNQTSMYLCASQTGTGVRNGYEQYFGPGTRLTVT.

The rearrangement joins TRBV5-1 to TRBJ1-1; a possible D gene is TRBD1 (5 bases). V was cut by 3 bases and J by 1 base, with 10 bases left in between. There are 14 residues in the CDR3. CDR1 SGHRS and CDR2 YFSETQ come from the germline V gene. The DNA for the CDR3 is TGCGCCAGCAGCTCGGACACGGGGAACACTGAAGCTTTCTTT. It translates to CASSSDTGNTEAFF.

The chain couples TRBV27 to TRBJ2-5; D possibly corresponds to TRBD1 (6 bases). Germline lookup yields CDR1 MNHEY and CDR2 SMNVEV (reference sequence). The CDR3 runs to 14 residues. V lost 5 bases to trimming and J lost 5 bases, with 15 bases between them. The CDR3: CASSPGTRAETQYF. The CDR3, as DNA: TGTGCCAGCAGTCCCGGGACACGAGCGGAGACCCAGTACTTC.

The CDR3 here is CASSLGTSGSYEQYF. In DNA form, the CDR3 reads TGTGCCAGCAGCTTGGGAACTAGCGGTTCCTACGAGCAGTACTTC. The rearrangement uses TRBV7-8 and TRBJ2-7; 8 bases are shared with TRBD2. CDR1 and CDR2 from the germline V gene are SGHVS and FQNEAQ. The CDR3 spans 15 residues. Losses at the gene ends were 3 bases for V and 1 base for J; bases not matched to a gene: 5.

The gene calls are TRBV5-1 and TRBJ2-5; 8 bases are shared with TRBD2. V was clipped by 0 bases and J by 2 bases; unmatched bases: 9. The germline V gene encodes CDR1 SGHRS and CDR2 YFSETQ. The CDR3 is 17 amino acids. Here the CDR3 DNA reads TGCGCCAGCAGCTTGGCGGTAGTAGCGGGGCAGCAAGAGACCCAGTACTTC. This translates into CASSLAVVAGQQETQYF.

The chain combines TRBV7-2 with TRBJ1-1; D is unresolved. V dropped 1 base and J dropped 6 bases, with 6 bases sitting between them. Germline V lookup: CDR1 SGHTA, CDR2 FQGNSA. The CDR3 is made up of 12 amino acids. CDR3 sequence (DNA): TGTGCCAGCAGCTTAGTTACTTCTGAAGCTTTCTTT. Amino acid sequence: CASSLVTSEAFF.

The V gene is TRBV30, the J gene TRBJ2-1; a weak D match, TRBD2 (6 bases). CDR1 and CDR2 from the germline V gene are GTSNPN and SVGIG (reference sequence). Trimming left V 3 bases short and J 4 bases short, with 10 bases between. The CDR3 is 13 amino acids. The CDR3: CAWSLGSYNEQFF. As DNA, the CDR3 is TGTGCCTGGAGCCTCGGGAGTTACAATGAGCAGTTCTTC. Full variable domain (missing parts from reference TRBV30 and TRBJ2-1): SQTIHQWPATLVQPVGSPLSLECTVEGTSNPNLYWYRQAAGRGLQLLFYSVGIGQISSEVPQNLSASRPQDRQFILSSKKLLLSDSGFYLCAWSLGSYNEQFFGPGTRLTVL.

This clone was recorded once. This chain uses TRBV7-2 with TRBJ2-1; 7 bases are a match to TRBD2. Germline V gives CDR1 SGHTA, CDR2 FQGNSA. Unmatched junction bases numbered 4, after V lost 1 base and J lost 7 bases. The CDR3 covers 14 residues. The CDR3 loop reads CASSLVRTRNEQFF. CDR3 nucleotides: TGTGCCAGCAGCTTAGTTAGGACTAGGAATGAGCAGTTCTTC.

The chain links TRBV7-9 to TRBJ1-1; the match to TRBD1 covers 7 bases. Per the germline V gene, CDR1 is SEHNR and CDR2 is FQNEAQ (reference sequence). This CDR3 comprises 19 residues. Losses at the gene ends were 5 bases for V and 3 bases for J; bases not matched to a gene: 21. This CDR3 is CASSPPDLLDRVLDTEAFF. The CDR3 DNA is TGTGCCAGCAGCCCCCCCGACTTATTAGACAGGGTTCTGGACACTGAAGCTTTCTTT.

The V call is TRBV27, the J call TRBJ2-5, with 10 nucleotides matching TRBD2. The last part of the DNA fits TRBJ2-7 better; the J call may be wrong. CDR1 MNHEY and CDR2 SMNVEV come from the germline V gene (reference sequence). There are 14 residues in the CDR3. DNA of the CDR3: TGTGCCACCACCGTAATAGCGGGAGGAAGCGAGCAGTACTTC. Its translation is CATTVIAGGSEQYF.

This chain joins TRBV11-2 and TRBJ2-5, with TRBD2 identical over 8 bases. The trim removed 2 bases at V and 5 bases at J, leaving 4 bases unmatched. The CDR3 has 14 residues. From germline, CDR1 is SGHAT and CDR2 FQNNGV. CDR3 nucleotides: TGTGCCAGCAGCTTATGGCTAGCGGGTGAGACCCAGTACTTC. Translating it yields CASSLWLAGETQYF.

The chain has TRBV7-2 and TRBJ2-5; D gene unclear. The J call may be wrong; the DNA end is better matched by TRBJ2-7. The CDR3 covers 13 residues. In germline, CDR1 is SGHTA, CDR2 FQGNSA. CDR3 sequence (DNA): TGTGCCAGCAGCCCCCGGCCAGCCTACGAGCAGTACTTC. It codes for CASSPRPAYEQYF.

J is TRBJ2-1 and V is TRBV7-9, with D unresolved. CDR1 is SEHNR and CDR2 is FQNEAQ in the germline V gene (reference sequence). V was shortened by 2 bases and J by 9 bases, with 11 bases between the two germline ends. The length of the CDR3 is 13 residues. CDR3 bases: TGTGCCAGCAGCTTAAACCCAATGGGTGAGCAGTTCTTC. It encodes CASSLNPMGEQFF. Looking up the rest from reference TRBV7-9 and TRBJ2-1 gives the full variable domain: DTGVSQNPRHKITKRGQNVTFRCDPISEHNRLYWYRQTLGQGPEFLTYFQNEAQLEKSRLLSDRFSAERPKGSFSTLEIQRTEQGDSAMYLCASSLNPMGEQFFGPGTRLTVL.

The rearrangement links TRBV5-1 to TRBJ2-3, with 16 nucleotides matching TRBD2. The V gene's germline CDR1 is SGHRS and CDR2 YFSETQ. V shed 3 bases and J 0 bases; nucleotides not matched to a gene: 7. This CDR3 is built from 19 residues. The CDR3 is CASSSGLAGGGASTDTQYF. CDR3 in DNA: TGCGCCAGCAGCTCGGGACTAGCGGGAGGGGGAGCTAGCACAGATACGCAGTATTTT.

This clone was counted a few times. The chain employs TRBV9 and TRBJ1-2; D gene uncertain. The CDR3 contains 14 residues. Germline V lookup: CDR1 SGDLS, CDR2 YYNGEE. V gave up 4 bases and J gave up 4 bases, with 14 bases separating them. CDR3 sequence reads: CASSPKLESYGYTF. The CDR3 DNA reads TGTGCCAGCAGCCCGAAGCTGGAGAGCTATGGCTACACCTTC.

V is TRBV19 and J is TRBJ1-5; 7 bases are shared with TRBD1. The CDR3 spans 15 residues. V dropped 4 bases and J dropped 5; count of bases not matched to a gene: 8. Per the germline V gene, CDR1 is LNHDA and CDR2 is SQIVND (reference sequence). The CDR3 loop is CASSRTGAVDQPQHF. The CDR3 coding sequence is TGTGCCAGTAGTAGAACAGGGGCGGTGGATCAGCCCCAGCATTTT. The entire variable domain, with the rest obtained from reference TRBV19 and TRBJ1-5, is as follows: DGGITQSPKYLFRKEGQNVTLSCEQNLNHDAMYWYRQDPGQGLRLIYYSQIVNDFQKGDIAEGYSVSREKKESFPLTVTSAQKNPTAFYLCASSRTGAVDQPQHFGDGTRLSIL.